This paragraph covers one T cell receptor (beta chain) sequence. This entry is derived from a study of control samples from healthy donors and cancer patients. Here immunoSEQ multiplex PCR was the method, and the copy in TCRdb shows in-frame clones only, minus some. Of 85,000 to 95,000 clones detected, about 87% appear once; the ten largest clones hold approximately 15%. The sample was blood. This clonotype was sampled from a woman in her 70s in good health.

The CDR3 bases are TGTGCCAGCAGCCCCCGGGGGGACAGCAATTCACCCCTCCACTTT. Protein sequence: CASSPRGDSNSPLHF. The chain links TRBV11-2 to TRBJ1-6; TRBD1 matches at 7 bases. The CDR3 is 15 residues long. The V and J ends lost 5 bases and 7 bases, in that order; junction bases with no gene match: 8. CDR1 and CDR2 (germline): SGHAT, FQNNGV.